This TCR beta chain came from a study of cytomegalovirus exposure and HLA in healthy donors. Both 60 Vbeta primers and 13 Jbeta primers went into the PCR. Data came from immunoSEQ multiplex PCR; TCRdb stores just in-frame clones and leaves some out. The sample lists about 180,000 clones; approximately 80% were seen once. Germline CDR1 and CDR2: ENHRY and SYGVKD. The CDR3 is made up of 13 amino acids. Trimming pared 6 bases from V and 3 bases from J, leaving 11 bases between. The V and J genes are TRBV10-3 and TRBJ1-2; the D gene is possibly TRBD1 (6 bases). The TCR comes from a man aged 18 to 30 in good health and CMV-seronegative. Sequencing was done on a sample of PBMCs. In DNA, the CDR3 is TGTGCCATCAGCAACAGGGTTGACTATGGCTACACCTTC. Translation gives CAISNRVDYGYTF.